Listed below are T cell receptor beta chains from one sample, sequenced in a study of response to subunit inactivated influenza vaccine. TCRdb re-analysed the RT-PCR reads in MiXCR, keeping a single row per CDR3 protein. Among roughly 180,000 distinct CDR3 sequences listed, about 10% were seen once. This specimen consisted of non-naive T cells sorted from PBMCs, obtained on the day of vaccination. The source is a man over 45 who received an inactivated influenza vaccine. Both conserved end residues are part of each CDR3. A D gene is named only where the DNA matches it firmly. Only part of the rows carry a size: once, few, many, or a class if the clone is expanded.

j_call,v_call,d_call,clone_size,cdr3_nt,cdr3_aa
TRBJ2-1,TRBV20-1,NA,many,TGCAGTGCTAGAGGAGAGGACCGGGGGAGCTCCTACAATGAGCAGTTCTTC,CSARGEDRGSSYNEQFF
TRBJ2-1,TRBV5-5,NA,many,TGTGCCAGCAGCTTCGCCGGAAGCTCCTACAATGAGCAGTTCTTC,CASSFAGSSYNEQFF
TRBJ2-1,TRBV7-2,TRBD2,NA,TGTGCCAGCAGCTTGTACGTTAGCGGGAGGGCCAATGAGCAGTTCTTC,CASSLYVSGRANEQFF
TRBJ2-3,TRBV6-2/TRBV6-3,TRBD2,few,TGTGCCAGCAGTTACGGGCTAGCGGGGTTCACAGATACGCAGTATTTT,CASSYGLAGFTDTQYF
TRBJ2-7,TRBV7-9,NA,many,TGTGCCAGCAGCCGAGTGGGGCCGACCTACGAGCAGTACTTC,CASSRVGPTYEQYF
TRBJ2-7,TRBV20-1,NA,many,TGCAGTGCTAGAGATCTGGGACGGAACTACGAGCAGTACTTC,CSARDLGRNYEQYF
TRBJ1-5,TRBV4-2,NA,few,TGTGCCAGCAGCCCCATGGAGGGGAGAGATCAGCCCCAGCATTTT,CASSPMEGRDQPQHF
TRBJ2-1,TRBV2,TRBD2,NA,TGTGCCAGCAGTGGGACTAGCGGGAGGGCGGGGGAGCAGTTCTTC,CASSGTSGRAGEQFF
TRBJ2-6,TRBV5-1,TRBD1,NA,TGCGCCAGCAGATATCCGGGACAGGGGGCGACCGGGGCCAACGTCCTGACTTTC,CASRYPGQGATGANVLTF
TRBJ2-2,TRBV6-4,NA,many,TGTGCCAGCAGTTGGACGTCGAACACCGGGGAGCTGTTTTTT,CASSWTSNTGELFF
TRBJ1-2,TRBV28,NA,NA,TGTGCCAGCAGTGCGAACAGACTCTATGGCTACACCTTC,CASSANRLYGYTF
TRBJ1-1,TRBV2,NA,NA,TGTGCCAGCACTCCTACGAACACTGAAGCTTTCTTT,CASTPTNTEAFF
TRBJ2-5,TRBV25-1,TRBD1,many,TGTGCCAGCAGTGCGCGCAGGGGACAGGGAATGAACCAAGAGACCCAGTACTTC,CASSARRGQGMNQETQYF
TRBJ1-1,TRBV6-1,NA,NA,TGTGCCAGCAATAAGGACGGTCTGAACACTGAAGCTTTCTTT,CASNKDGLNTEAFF
TRBJ2-5,TRBV28,NA,NA,TGTGCCAGCAGCCCGATAAGGGGTTCGGAGACCCAGTACTTC,CASSPIRGSETQYF
TRBJ1-6,TRBV5-6,NA,few,TGTGCCAGTCAGGGGCCTGATAATTCACCCCTCCACTTT,CASQGPDNSPLHF
TRBJ1-1,TRBV7-2,TRBD1,NA,TGTGCCAGCAGCTTAATTCCAGGGGGGGCTGAAGCTTTCTTT,CASSLIPGGAEAFF
TRBJ1-6,TRBV7-2,NA,NA,TGTGCCAGCAGCTTAGATGGCGGGGTACCCCTCCACTTT,CASSLDGGVPLHF
TRBJ2-3,TRBV29-1,TRBD1,many,TGCAGCGCGCGAGGAAAGGGACAGGGAAGCACAGATACGCAGTATTTT,CSARGKGQGSTDTQYF
TRBJ2-1,TRBV19,TRBD2,NA,TGTGCCAGTAGTATTCCCTACCGCAAGACTAGCCAGGGTAGTGAGCAGTTCTTC,CASSIPYRKTSQGSEQFF
TRBJ2-1,TRBV20-1,TRBD2,few,TGCAGTGCTAGGGAACTAGCGGGAGGGCCCGATGAGCAGTTCTTC,CSARELAGGPDEQFF
TRBJ2-6,TRBV30,NA,few,TGTGCCTGGAGTGACGGTCTAGGGGCCAACGTCCTGACTTTC,CAWSDGLGANVLTF
TRBJ1-4,TRBV5-5,TRBD1,few,TGTGCCAGCAGCTCGCAGGGGGCACCAACTAATGAAAAACTGTTTTTT,CASSSQGAPTNEKLFF
TRBJ1-1,TRBV5-1,NA,many,TGCGCCAGCAGCTTGGTGCCGGAGAACACTGAAGCTTTCTTT,CASSLVPENTEAFF
TRBJ2-2,TRBV6-2/TRBV6-3,NA,NA,TGTGCCAGCAGACCCCTCCCCGGGAAGGGCACGAACACCGGGGAGCTGTTTTTT,CASRPLPGKGTNTGELFF
TRBJ2-7,TRBV6-2/TRBV6-3,NA,NA,TGTGCCAGCAGCAAGGAGAGGGGCTTCTACGAGCAGTACTTC,CASSKERGFYEQYF
TRBJ2-3,TRBV7-3,NA,NA,TGTGCCAGCAGCTTAAGGACACAACAAGATACGCAGTATTTT,CASSLRTQQDTQYF
TRBJ2-4,TRBV12-3/TRBV12-4,TRBD1,few,TGTGCCAGCAGCTGGGGACAGGGAGCCATTCAGTACTTC,CASSWGQGAIQYF
TRBJ2-7,TRBV28,TRBD1,many,TGTGCCAGCAACCTGAACAGGGGGCGCGCCCAGTACTTC,CASNLNRGRAQYF
TRBJ2-2,TRBV20-1,NA,many,TGCAGTGCTGGAGGACACGGGCCCAACACCGGGGAGCTGTTTTTT,CSAGGHGPNTGELFF
TRBJ2-7,TRBV20-1,NA,few,TGCAGTGCTAGCGCTGGGGTCCCCTACGAGCAGTACTTC,CSASAGVPYEQYF
TRBJ2-1,TRBV9,TRBD2,few,TGTGCCAGCAGCTTTGGGACTAGGCCCAATGAGCAGTTCTTC,CASSFGTRPNEQFF
TRBJ2-3,TRBV5-4,TRBD1,few,TGTGCCAGCAGCATAGGACAGGGTGGGAGCACAGATACGCAGTATTTT,CASSIGQGGSTDTQYF
TRBJ1-1,TRBV10-1,NA,once,TGCGCCAGCAGTGAGGGCAGGCGGAACACTGAAGCTTTCTTT,CASSEGRRNTEAFF
TRBJ2-7,TRBV30,TRBD1,NA,TGTGCCTGGGGACAGGGCCGCGAGCAGTACTTC,CAWGQGREQYF
TRBJ2-2,TRBV11-2,TRBD1,once,TGTGCCAGCAGCTTAGGGAAGGGGGCGCGCGGCTCCGGGGAGCTGTTTTTT,CASSLGKGARGSGELFF
TRBJ2-1,TRBV29-1,TRBD2,few,TGCAGCGCACATCCGGGGGGGCACTACAATGAGCAGTTCTTC,CSAHPGGHYNEQFF
TRBJ2-7,TRBV5-1,NA,NA,TGCGCCAGCAGCCTGAGACTACTAGCTGGGAGAACCTACGAGAAGTACTTC,CASSLRLLAGRTYEKYF
TRBJ2-3,TRBV7-9,TRBD2,NA,TGTGCCAGCAGCTACCGACTAGCGGGAGTCACAGATACGCAGTATTTT,CASSYRLAGVTDTQYF
TRBJ1-1,TRBV5-6,NA,few,TGTGCCAGCACCTCCGTGGACACTGAAGCTTTCTTT,CASTSVDTEAFF
TRBJ2-1,TRBV12-3/TRBV12-4,NA,few,TGTGCCAGCCACCTTAGTGGGCCGGGGTACGGTGAGCAGTTCTTC,CASHLSGPGYGEQFF
TRBJ1-3,TRBV15,NA,many,TGTGCCACCAGTGCACAGCGCTCTGGAAACACCATATATTTT,CATSAQRSGNTIYF
TRBJ1-5,TRBV20-1,TRBD1,NA,TGCAGTGCTAACCCGGCCAGGGGGAATCAGCCCCAGCATTTT,CSANPARGNQPQHF
TRBJ1-4,TRBV5-5,NA,many,TGTGCCAGCAGCTGGAACCTCGGTCCTAATGAAAAACTGTTTTTT,CASSWNLGPNEKLFF
TRBJ1-1,TRBV3-1,NA,many,TGTGCCAGCAGCCAAGGGGAGGGGGTGGGCACTGAAGCTTTCTTT,CASSQGEGVGTEAFF
TRBJ2-1,TRBV6-2/TRBV6-3,NA,many,TGTGCCAGCAGGACCGATCGGTATGAGCAGTTCTTC,CASRTDRYEQFF
TRBJ2-2,TRBV10-2,TRBD1,NA,TGCGCCACCACGACAGGGGCGGACACCGGGGAGCTGTTTTTT,CATTTGADTGELFF
TRBJ1-2,TRBV5-1,TRBD1,few,TGCGCCAGCAGCTTGGGTGACAGGGGACATGGCTACACCTTC,CASSLGDRGHGYTF
TRBJ1-6,TRBV29-1,NA,NA,TGCAGCGTTGTCACCGGGGACCGCTATAATTTACCCCTCCACTTT,CSVVTGDRYNLPLHF
TRBJ2-5,TRBV16,NA,few,TGTGCCAGCAGCCAAGGTAACAGCTTCCAAGAGACCCAGTACTTC,CASSQGNSFQETQYF
TRBJ1-5,TRBV11-2,NA,few,TGTGCCAGCAGTGAACAGGGCTTGGGCAATCAGCCCCAGCATTTT,CASSEQGLGNQPQHF
TRBJ2-2,TRBV5-1,NA,many,TGCGCCAGCAGCTTGTCAGAAACCGGGGAGCTGTTTTTT,CASSLSETGELFF
TRBJ2-2,TRBV11-2,NA,many,TGTGCCAGCAGCCCCCCCACCCGGGGGTCCGGGGAGCTGTTTTTT,CASSPPTRGSGELFF
TRBJ1-5,TRBV7-2,TRBD1,NA,TGTGCCAGCATCTCGGACAGGGCTCGTCAGCCCCAGCATTTT,CASISDRARQPQHF
TRBJ2-7,TRBV2,TRBD1,few,TGTGCCAGCAGTGGGCCTATTGGGACAGATTCCTTCTCCTACGAGCAGTACTTC,CASSGPIGTDSFSYEQYF
TRBJ2-1,TRBV12-3/TRBV12-4,TRBD2,NA,TGTGCCAGCAGTTTCGTGTCGGGAGGGAGGAATGAGCAGTTCTTC,CASSFVSGGRNEQFF
TRBJ2-7,TRBV7-9,NA,NA,TGTGCCAGCAGCCCAAAGGAGCGCATCTCCTACGAGCAGTACTTC,CASSPKERISYEQYF
TRBJ2-5,TRBV6-1,TRBD2,many,TGTGCCAGCAGCCCCGTAAATGCGGGAGGAGTGGGGACCCAGTACTTC,CASSPVNAGGVGTQYF
TRBJ2-5,TRBV20-1,TRBD1,few,TGCAGTGCTTTCCTACCTGCCACGGGACAGCAAGAGACCCAGTACTTC,CSAFLPATGQQETQYF